Presented here are 2 T cell receptor beta chains from one specimen sequenced in a study of response to subunit inactivated influenza vaccine. A single record per CDR3 protein comes from TCRdb applying MiXCR to the RT-PCR reads. The sample holds 600,000 to 850,000 distinct CDR3 sequences, 14% seen once. The sequenced sample was PBMCs from blood, obtained 14 days before vaccination. The receptors shown here come from a man aged 50-59 years who received an inactivated influenza vaccine.

This clonotype showed up just a few times. This chain joins TRBV4-2 and TRBJ2-2, with 8 nucleotides matching TRBD2. CDR1 and CDR2 from the germline V gene are LGHNA and YNFKEQ. The CDR3 length is 20 residues. Losses at the gene ends were 4 bases for V and 2 bases for J; bases not matched to a gene: 18. The CDR3 region is CASSPLRKLAANFNTGELFF. CDR3 in DNA: TGTGCCAGCAGCCCCCTGAGGAAACTAGCGGCAAATTTTAACACCGGGGAGCTGTTTTTT.

The table lists this clonotype with a few counts. The chain uses TRBV27 and TRBJ1-6; D is ambiguous. Trimming left V 8 bases short and J 10 bases short, with 15 bases between. Germline loops: CDR1 MNHEY, CDR2 SMNVEV (reference sequence). This CDR3 has 13 amino acids. The CDR3 DNA reads as TGTGCCAGCGGCCCCCAAAGCTGGTCACCCCTCCACTTT. Its translation: CASGPQSWSPLHF.